This T cell receptor beta chain was retrieved from a study of blood T cell repertoires in COVID-19. Whole-study context: Both acute and convalescent COVID-19 samples were obtained from the United States, Italy and Spain.

The V segment lost 5 bases and the J segment 7 bases; nucleotides outside the gene matches: 11. Germline loops: CDR1 LNHDA, CDR2 SQIVND (reference sequence). The CDR3 is made up of 15 amino acids. Methods used by the authors: The assay estimated nucleated cells by amplifying reference gene primers. Assay: immunoSEQ multiplex PCR; the TCRdb copy retains only in-frame clones and omits some. For V, J and clone size, that table is used; D and trimming come from the DNA. The data show 70,000 to 95,000 clones, around 96% seen once. This sequence originates from a human donor with active COVID-19. The donor label of this sample is uncertain. V is TRBV19 and J is TRBJ1-2; TRBD1 aligns across 9 bases. Input material: peripheral blood. This chain's CDR3 is CASSPTRTGAGGYTF. Written as DNA, the CDR3 is TGTGCCAGTAGTCCAACACGGACAGGGGCGGGTGGCTACACCTTC.